This T cell receptor beta chain was recorded in a study of cytomegalovirus exposure and HLA in healthy donors. The PCR had 60 Vbeta and 13 Jbeta primers. TCRdb's copy holds only in-frame clones and misses some; the assay was immunoSEQ multiplex PCR. The sample gives roughly 150,000 clones, approximately 84% of which show up once; 6.5% to 8.5% is in the top ten. Comment on this clone: The target antigen is unknown.

Overall study results and limits: Common viral pathogens were later found to be apparently linked to several of the most significant clusters. The authors later found TCR association rates varying by HLA locus, with DRB1 most and HLA-C fewest. The sole available immune exposure information was CMV serostatus.

Trimming stripped 8 bases from V and 1 base from J, with 5 bases between. CDR3 length: 11 amino acids. CDR1 MDHEN and CDR2 SYDVKM come from the germline V gene. The receptor's source is a woman between 40 and 50 years old in good health and CMV-seropositive. Sequencing was performed on PBMCs. The chain uses TRBV28 and TRBJ1-1, with D hard to call. This CDR3 is CASLSNTEAFF. In DNA form, the CDR3 reads TGTGCCAGCCTTTCGAACACTGAAGCTTTCTTT.